This T cell receptor (beta chain) originates from a study of shared clonotypes between healthy human individuals. Deep was the level used in running the assay. Once extracted for a subset, genomic DNA was divided evenly among several immunoSEQ plates. Clones were sequenced by immunoSEQ multiplex PCR, and TCRdb holds only the in-frame ones, with some missing. The sample shows about 1.5 million clones, around 98% of them seen only once. On this clone: Antigen specificity is unknown.

The CDR3 contains 18 residues. The V and J ends lost 5 bases and 8 bases, in that order; junction bases with no gene match: 16. Germline V lookup: CDR1 MDHEN, CDR2 SYDVKM. The study, taken as a whole, reports: Sampling used blood alone; tissue repertoires probably differ. All-four-donor shared clonotypes had higher generation probabilities than non-shared clonotypes did.

The source is a man under 40 in good health. The rearrangement uses TRBV28 and TRBJ2-1; 12 nucleotides match TRBD2. Material: naive CD4+ T cells sorted from blood. The subset: CD45RA+ positively selected. The CDR3 nucleotides read TGTGCCAGCAGTCAATCACTAGCGGGAGGTTTCTACCCTTATGAGCAGTTCTTC. It yields the protein CASSQSLAGGFYPYEQFF.